These T cell receptor beta chains were read from a single sample in a study of radiotherapy plus CTLA-4 blockade in lung cancer. The repertoire was sequenced with immunoSEQ multiplex PCR; TCRdb's copy has only in-frame clones and lacks some. The sample consists of 95,000 to 150,000 clones, more than 80% of them appearing once. Specimen: peripheral blood, collected from a patient treated with radiotherapy plus ipilimumab. The receptor set was obtained from a human donor with non-small cell lung cancer that progressed on radiotherapy plus ipilimumab. The CDR3 runs from the conserved cysteine through the conserved F or W. The order of the fields is CDR3 protein, CDR3 DNA, J gene, D gene, clone size, V gene. D genes are given only for firm matches. Clone size, where shown, is once, few, many, or a class for clones that have expanded.

cdr3_aa: CASSYRQGQEKLFF
cdr3_nt: TGTGCCAGCAGTTACCGGCAGGGGCAAGAAAAACTGTTTTTT
j_call: TRBJ1-4
d_call: -
clone_size: -
v_call: TRBV6-6

cdr3_aa: CASSEDRGVEKLFF
cdr3_nt: TGTGCCAGCAGTGAGGACAGAGGGGTTGAAAAACTGTTTTTT
j_call: TRBJ1-4
d_call: -
clone_size: -
v_call: TRBV6-1

cdr3_aa: CASGSDRRGDEQFF
cdr3_nt: TGTGCTAGTGGTTCGGACAGGAGAGGCGATGAGCAGTTCTTC
j_call: TRBJ2-1
d_call: TRBD1
clone_size: -
v_call: TRBV12-5

cdr3_aa: CASSPYPPGGGSYEQYF
cdr3_nt: TGTGCCAGTAGTCCATATCCCCCCGGGGGGGGCTCCTACGAGCAGTACTTC
j_call: TRBJ2-7
d_call: TRBD2
clone_size: -
v_call: TRBV19

cdr3_aa: CASSYWTGGIGGYTF
cdr3_nt: TGTGCCAGCAGTTACTGGACAGGGGGTATCGGTGGCTACACCTTC
j_call: TRBJ1-2
d_call: TRBD1
clone_size: once
v_call: TRBV27

cdr3_aa: CASRPSGQYEQYF
cdr3_nt: TGTGCCAGCAGACCCTCGGGGCAGTACGAGCAGTACTTC
j_call: TRBJ2-7
d_call: -
clone_size: -
v_call: TRBV11-3

cdr3_aa: CASSLGQGPPYEQYF
cdr3_nt: TGTGCCAGCAGCTTAGGACAGGGTCCTCCCTACGAGCAGTACTTC
j_call: TRBJ2-7
d_call: TRBD1
clone_size: -
v_call: TRBV7-2

cdr3_aa: CASSLAGSLEQYF
cdr3_nt: TGTGCCAGCAGCTTGGCAGGGTCGTTGGAGCAGTACTTC
j_call: TRBJ2-7
d_call: -
clone_size: once
v_call: TRBV7-9

cdr3_aa: CASSEGTGSNQPQHF
cdr3_nt: TGTGCCAGCAGTGAAGGGACAGGGTCGAATCAGCCCCAGCATTTT
j_call: TRBJ1-5
d_call: TRBD1
clone_size: -
v_call: TRBV6-1

cdr3_aa: CSASVADTQYF
cdr3_nt: TGCAGTGCTAGTGTGGCAGATACGCAGTATTTT
j_call: TRBJ2-3
d_call: -
clone_size: -
v_call: TRBV20-1

cdr3_aa: CASSYGQYNEQFF
cdr3_nt: TGTGCCAGCAGCTACGGACAGTACAATGAGCAGTTCTTC
j_call: TRBJ2-1
d_call: -
clone_size: -
v_call: TRBV5-4

cdr3_aa: CASSYAGNQPQHF
cdr3_nt: TGTGCCAGCAGTTACGCAGGCAATCAGCCCCAGCATTTT
j_call: TRBJ1-5
d_call: -
clone_size: -
v_call: TRBV6-5

cdr3_aa: CASSLTPSRETQYF
cdr3_nt: TGTGCCAGCAGCTTGACCCCCTCGCGGGAGACCCAGTACTTC
j_call: TRBJ2-5
d_call: -
clone_size: -
v_call: TRBV7-6

cdr3_aa: CASNGTPERAFF
cdr3_nt: TGTGCCAGCAACGGGACTCCCGAGAGGGCTTTCTTT
j_call: TRBJ1-1
d_call: -
clone_size: -
v_call: TRBV6-5

cdr3_aa: CASSRPYRDRVLTNEKLFF
cdr3_nt: TGTGCCAGCAGCCGCCCTTACCGGGACAGGGTCCTGACTAATGAAAAACTGTTTTTT
j_call: TRBJ1-4
d_call: TRBD1
clone_size: once
v_call: TRBV5-5

cdr3_aa: CASSVDPSGNILEEQYF
cdr3_nt: TGTGCCAGCAGCGTAGATCCTAGCGGGAATATCCTTGAAGAGCAGTACTTC
j_call: TRBJ2-7
d_call: TRBD2
clone_size: -
v_call: TRBV9

cdr3_aa: CASSLAGTGGLGYTF
cdr3_nt: TGCGCCAGCAGCTTGGCCGGGACAGGGGGCCTTGGCTACACCTTC
j_call: TRBJ1-2
d_call: TRBD1
clone_size: -
v_call: TRBV5-1

cdr3_aa: CASSDPNRGRNSPLHF
cdr3_nt: TGTGCCAGCTCAGACCCAAACAGGGGGCGTAATTCACCCCTCCACTTT
j_call: TRBJ1-6
d_call: TRBD1
clone_size: once
v_call: TRBV18